This entry features one T cell receptor beta chain sequence. Per the germline V gene, CDR1 is GTSNPN and CDR2 is SVGIG (reference sequence). The V and J ends lost 2 bases and 5 bases, in that order; junction bases with no gene match: 6. This CDR3 is 15 amino acids long. Since all of the isolated RNA was reverse transcribed, expressed TCRB transcripts were what got sequenced. Generated by immunoSEQ multiplex PCR, the TCRdb table keeps only in-frame clones and is missing some. Found here are some 160,000 clones, less than 9.5% of them singletons; the top ten hold approximately 2.3%. These data come from a study of beta chain features in type 1 diabetes.

The V gene is TRBV30, the J gene TRBJ2-5; 12 bases map to TRBD1. The specimen sequenced was central memory CD4+ T cells from blood. This receptor was identified in a woman aged 18-29 years in good health. The CDR3: CAWSPLGTGGETQYF. The CDR3 nucleotides are TGTGCCTGGAGTCCCCTCGGGACAGGGGGCGAGACCCAGTACTTC.